This section outlines one T cell receptor beta chain sequence together with its context. Its cognate antigen is unknown. TCRdb keeps only in-frame clones here, not all; method: immunoSEQ multiplex PCR. This table has roughly 75,000 clones, roughly 95% appearing once. This CDR3 region has 15 residues. The ends lost 6 bases at V and 9 bases at J; junction bases unmatched: 13. Germline V lookup: CDR1 SGHTA, CDR2 FQGNSA. The data stem from a study of cytomegalovirus exposure and HLA in healthy donors. Notes on the study in general: According to a subsequent analysis, TCR clusters from the first cohort were inclined to appear together in the 90 to 150 validation repertoires.

The V call is TRBV7-2, the J call TRBJ2-1, with 8 bases lining up with TRBD2. This sequence was found in a woman aged 18-35 years in good health and CMV-seropositive. The sample comprised PBMCs. The CDR3 is CASRSGGSTPGEQFF. The CDR3 DNA sequence: TGTGCCAGCAGGAGCGGGGGCTCCACCCCCGGTGAGCAGTTCTTC.